This entry lists 25 T cell receptor beta chains sequenced from one sample in a study of neurological immune-mediated disorders. TCRdb reprocessed the 5' RACE reads with MiXCR, giving one entry per CDR3 protein. The sample holds some 66,000 distinct CDR3 sequences; over 4% are singletons and the top ten take approximately 2.7%. The source material was PBMCs. The source is a man in his fifties with multiple sclerosis.

In this sample, this clonotype turned up many times. This sequence joins TRBV4-1 and TRBJ2-3, with 8 nucleotides matching TRBD1. The germline V gene encodes CDR1 MGHRA and CDR2 YSYEKL. V was pared by 5 bases and J by 3 bases, with 4 bases of the junction left unmatched. The CDR3 length is 14 residues. CDR3 in amino acids: CASSNGQGTDTQYF. The CDR3, as DNA: TGCGCCAGCAGCAACGGACAGGGTACAGATACGCAGTATTTT.

Concerning this clonotype itself: The conserved final phenylalanine or tryptophan is absent from the CDR3, which likely points to a read error. This chain links TRBV6-5 with TRBJ1-1; D call uncertain. The CDR3 consists of 13 residues. V gave up 7 bases and J gave up 2 bases, with 11 bases separating them. From germline, CDR1 is MNHEY and CDR2 SVGAGI. CDR3 in DNA: TGTGCCAGCACCGATGGGTTTAACACTGAAGCTTTCAAT. Translated, it gives CASTDGFNTEAFN.

This clonotype was counted many times. The chain couples TRBV21-1 to TRBJ2-7; the table calls TRBD1, which could not be checked here. TRBV21-1 is classified as a pseudogene. This CDR3 spans 17 amino acids. The CDR3 is CASSKVSGEQTYYEQYV. In DNA form, the CDR3 reads TGTGCCAGCAGCAAAGTGTCAGGGGAGCAAACATACTACGAGCAGTACGTC.

This clonotype was recorded many times. The V call is TRBV4-2, the J call TRBJ1-1; a weak D match, TRBD1 (5 bases). The germline V and J ends were trimmed by 1 base and 5 bases, with 14 bases remaining between them. This CDR3 is built from 15 residues. From germline, CDR1 is LGHNA and CDR2 YNFKEQ. DNA for the CDR3: TGTGCCAGCAGCCAAGTTGTACGGGGGGGAACTGAAGCTTTCTTT. This codes for CASSQVVRGGTEAFF.

This clonotype was recorded a few times. The gene calls are TRBV20-1 and TRBJ2-1; D perhaps matches TRBD1 (5 bases). The CDR3 runs 14 residues. The germline V gene encodes CDR1 DFQATT and CDR2 SNEGSKA (reference sequence). Trimming took off 1 base at V and 4 bases at J, with 11 bases between the two ends. CDR3 sequence (DNA): TGCAGTGCTAGAGTAAGGGGCGAATACAATGAGCAGTTCTTC. It is translated as CSARVRGEYNEQFF.

V gene TRBV6-1 combines with J gene TRBJ1-1; D unresolved. Per germline, CDR1 MNHNS and CDR2 SASEGT. This CDR3 is 18 amino acids long. With 0 bases removed from V and 1 base from J, the gap between germline ends came to 18 bases. In DNA form, the CDR3 reads TGTGCCAGCAGTGAAGCTCGGTTTTTTACCGGCGGGAACACTGAAGCTTTCTTT. Translating gives CASSEARFFTGGNTEAFF.

This clonotype was observed many times. The rearrangement uses TRBV3-1 and TRBJ1-2; D unresolved. Germline V gives CDR1 LGHDT, CDR2 YNNKEL (reference sequence). This CDR3 region has 13 residues. The V gene lost 1 base and the J gene lost 3 bases, with 6 bases spanning the gap. CDR3 coding DNA: TGTGCCAGCAGCCAAGTCAGAGACTATGGCTACACCTTC. Protein product: CASSQVRDYGYTF.

This clonotype has ten or more counts. This chain links TRBV7-8 with TRBJ2-3, with 7 bases matching TRBD2. Germline CDR1 is SGHVS and CDR2 is FQNEAQ. This CDR3 is 15 amino acids long. V lost 5 bases to trimming and J lost 3 bases; unmatched junction nucleotides: 8. CDR3 DNA: TGTGCCAGCAGCCGAGGGGAAGCGGGGACAGATACGCAGTATTTT. Amino acid sequence: CASSRGEAGTDTQYF.

This clonotype was seen a few times. The V and J genes are TRBV20-1 and TRBJ2-3, with D perhaps given as TRBD1 or TRBD2 (6 bases each). Germline assignment: CDR1 DFQATT and CDR2 SNEGSKA (reference sequence). CDR3 length equals 16 residues. Trimming removed 3 bases at V and 0 bases at J, with 16 bases between. The CDR3 DNA sequence: TGCAGTGCTAGGGAGTGGACGGGGGCTAGCACAGATACGCAGTATTTT. Encoded protein: CSAREWTGASTDTQYF.

The chain joins TRBV7-2 to TRBJ1-2, with D unclear. Germline CDR1 and CDR2: SGHTA and FQGNSA. With 6 bases removed from V and 6 bases from J, the gap between germline ends came to 14 bases. There are 13 residues in the CDR3. This chain's CDR3 is CASSFRLRDGYTF. CDR3 coding DNA: TGTGCCAGCAGTTTCAGGTTGAGAGATGGCTACACCTTC.

The genes are TRBV28 and TRBJ2-1; D is perhaps TRBD1 (6 bases). There are 12 residues in the CDR3. V was cut by 6 bases and J by 9 bases, with 12 bases left in between. In germline, CDR1 is MDHEN, CDR2 SYDVKM. CDR3 in DNA: TGTGCCAGCAGCCGAAACAGGGCTGAGCAGTTCTTC. Encoded protein: CASSRNRAEQFF.

In this sample, this clonotype turned up many times. The chain has TRBV9 and TRBJ2-3; D call uncertain. The germline gives CDR1 SGDLS, CDR2 YYNGEE. V lost 0 bases and J lost 2, with 7 bases in between. CDR3 size: 14 residues. This CDR3 is CASSVVSVTDTQYF. The CDR3 nucleotides read TGTGCCAGCAGCGTAGTGTCAGTCACAGATACGCAGTATTTT.

At least ten counts were recorded for this clonotype. The chain uses TRBV7-9 and TRBJ1-2, with D hard to call. Germline V lookup: CDR1 SEHNR, CDR2 FQNEAQ (reference sequence). V lost 5 bases and J lost 6, with 13 bases in between. The CDR3 contains 13 residues. CDR3 in amino acids: CASSPESRHGYTF. CDR3 nucleotide sequence: TGTGCCAGCAGCCCGGAATCTAGGCATGGCTACACCTTC.

The chain uses TRBV4-1 and TRBJ1-1, with D tentatively TRBD1 (5 bases). The V and J ends lost 0 bases and 8 bases respectively, with 13 bases between them. Germline CDR1 and CDR2: MGHRA and YSYEKL. CDR3 length: 14 amino acids. In nucleotides, the CDR3 is TGCGCCAGCAGCCAAGAACGCAGCTGGGGGGAAGCTTTCTTT. Translating it yields CASSQERSWGEAFF.

The sample holds a few counts of this clonotype. J is TRBJ2-1 and V is TRBV20-1; 7 positions match TRBD2. After removal of 4 bases from V and 2 bases from J, the junction contained 5 bases not matched to a gene. The CDR3 is made up of 14 amino acids. Germline values: CDR1 DFQATT, CDR2 SNEGSKA (reference sequence). The CDR3 spells CSATSGGTYNEQFF. The CDR3 region has the DNA TGCAGTGCTACCTCCGGGGGGACCTACAATGAGCAGTTCTTC.

This clonotype was seen repeatedly, ten times or more. The chain carries TRBV12-3 or TRBV12-4 and TRBJ2-6; D is unclear. The CDR3 has 17 amino acids. V lost 3 bases, J lost 2 bases, and 14 bases lay in between. CDR3 in DNA: TGTGCCAGCAGTTTTTGGCTAGTGGGCGCTGGGGCCAACGTCCTGACTTTC. This gives the protein CASSFWLVGAGANVLTF.

Sample share makes this clonotype medium-sized. The V call is TRBV5-1, the J call TRBJ2-1, with 7 bases that match TRBD1. The CDR3 is 15 residues long. Germline V lookup: CDR1 SGHRS, CDR2 YFSETQ. Trimming at V came to 4 bases and at J to 8 bases, leaving 12 bases not matched to a gene. The CDR3 DNA is TGCGCCAGCAGCCTACCGACAGGGAATTTGGATGAGCAGTTCTTC. This codes for CASSLPTGNLDEQFF.

This clonotype was counted at least ten times. At one boundary the junction diverges from the germline segment, which might be a read error. V is TRBV5-1 and J is TRBJ1-6; TRBD1 matches 7 bases. The CDR3 runs to 14 residues. The germline CDR1 and CDR2 sequences are SGHRS and YFSETQ. The CDR3 nucleotides read TGCGCCAGCAGCCCGGGACAGTATAATTCACCCCTCAACTTT. Its protein product is CASSPGQYNSPLNF.

This clonotype showed up many times. This sequence joins TRBV6-5 and TRBJ2-3; 10 nucleotides align to TRBD2. With 6 bases clipped from V and 2 bases from J, the junction kept 5 bases outside the gene matches. The CDR3 runs 15 residues. Per the germline V gene, CDR1 is MNHEY and CDR2 is SVGAGI. The CDR3 DNA is TGTGCCAGCAGCGCCGGGACTAGCGCCACAGATACGCAGTATTTT. This encodes CASSAGTSATDTQYF.

This sequence joins TRBV4-1 and TRBJ1-1; TRBD1 might be the D (5 bases). Germline V CDR1 and CDR2: MGHRA, YSYEKL. The CDR3 sequence is 14 residues long. V lost 4 bases, J lost 11 bases, and 20 bases lay in between. CDR3 protein: CASSPPEKGLGAFF. CDR3 nucleotides: TGCGCCAGCAGCCCCCCCGAAAAGGGGCTCGGGGCTTTCTTT.

The chain is built from TRBV12-3 or TRBV12-4 and TRBJ2-3, with 10 bases lining up with TRBD2. The CDR3 totals 16 residues. The V gene end was trimmed by 6 bases and the J gene end by 1 base; junction bases not matched to a gene: 7. CDR3 region: CASSGRTSGRTDTQYF. In nucleotides, the CDR3 is TGTGCCAGCAGCGGTAGGACTAGCGGACGCACAGATACGCAGTATTTT.

The chain couples TRBV4-3 to TRBJ1-4, with a weak D call TRBD1 (6 bases). The CDR3 loop spans 15 amino acids. V gave up 0 bases and J gave up 14 bases, with 19 bases separating them. Per germline, CDR1 LGHNA and CDR2 YSLEER. CDR3 loop: CASSQDRQGSRNLFF. CDR3 nucleotide sequence: TGCGCCAGCAGCCAAGATAGGCAGGGGAGTAGAAACCTGTTTTTT.

This clonotype was found many times. The genes are TRBV29-1 and TRBJ2-5; D tentatively reads TRBD1 or TRBD2 (5 bases each). V was clipped by 5 bases and J by 5 bases, with 12 bases between them. This CDR3 spans 12 amino acids. Per germline, CDR1 SQVTM and CDR2 ANQGSEA. The CDR3 reads CSVIRDRETQYF. DNA of the CDR3: TGCAGCGTTATCAGGGACCGGGAGACCCAGTACTTC. Complete variable domain (other parts from reference TRBV29-1 and TRBJ2-5): SAVISQKPSRDICQRGTSLTIQCQVDSQVTMMFWYRQQPGQSLTLIATANQGSEATYESGFVIDKFPISRPNLTFSTLTVSNMSPEDSSIYLCSVIRDRETQYFGPGTRLLVL.

This clonotype was detected only a few times. The V and J genes are TRBV25-1 and TRBJ1-2; D is uncertain. Between the trimmed V and J ends, which lost 2 bases and 12 bases, there was a span of 13 bases. CDR1 is MGHDK, CDR2 SYGVNS, per germline. The CDR3 is 12 amino acids. In DNA form, the CDR3 reads TGTGCCAGCAGTGAAAGCGTCTCCCCGCACACCTTC. Protein: CASSESVSPHTF.

There are many counts of this clonotype. The chain carries TRBV13 and TRBJ2-3, with 12 bases aligning to TRBD2. J lost 0 bases, V lost 5 bases, and 6 bases had no gene match. Germline values: CDR1 PRHDT, CDR2 FYEKMQ (reference sequence). The CDR3 is 17 amino acids. The CDR3 DNA follows: TGTGCCAGCAGCCTCCGGACTAGCGGGGCTAGCACAGATACGCAGTATTTT. Encoded protein: CASSLRTSGASTDTQYF.